The rows below give T cell receptor beta chains drawn from one sample of a study of low-dose radiotherapy and immunotherapy resistance in tumors. TCRdb ran MiXCR on the reads and lists one entry per CDR3 protein. The table lists around 68,000 distinct CDR3 sequences, around 27% of them singletons, with 5.5% to 8.5% in the top ten. The input for sequencing was PBMCs, taken before treatment. Receptors were obtained from a male donor with rectosigmoid adenocarcinoma. The CDR3 runs from the conserved cysteine through the conserved F or W. D genes are given only for firm matches. Clone size is stated in some rows and not others, as once, few, many or a class when expanded.

abundance	d_gene	j_gene	v_gene	CDR3aa	CDR3nt
many	NA	TRBJ2-1	TRBV15	CATSEGFRYNEQFF	TGTGCCACCAGCGAGGGATTTCGATACAATGAGCAGTTCTTC
NA	TRBD1	TRBJ2-7	TRBV5-4	CASSHRGPSYEQYF	TGTGCCAGCAGCCACAGGGGGCCCTCATACGAGCAGTACTTC
many	NA	TRBJ1-2	TRBV7-9	CASSLQGRGYTF	TGTGCCAGCAGCTTACAGGGAAGAGGCTACACCTTC
NA	TRBD2	TRBJ2-3	TRBV2	CASSGTSGLDTDTQYF	TGTGCCAGCAGTGGGACTAGCGGTTTGGACACAGATACGCAGTATTTT
many	TRBD2	TRBJ2-5	TRBV6-6	CASRASGETQYF	TGTGCCAGCAGGGCTAGCGGGGAGACCCAGTACTTC
many	NA	TRBJ2-3	TRBV2	CASSRQSSTDTQYF	TGTGCCAGCAGTCGTCAATCTAGCACAGATACGCAGTATTTT
NA	TRBD1	TRBJ2-6	TRBV4-3	CASSGTGTGANVLTF	TGCGCCAGCAGCGGGACAGGGACCGGGGCCAACGTCCTGACTTTC
NA	NA	TRBJ1-5	TRBV20-1	CSASLVGPGYQPQHF	TGCAGTGCTAGTCTCGTGGGCCCGGGTTATCAGCCCCAGCATTTT
NA	NA	TRBJ2-3	TRBV13	CASSLFGTDTQYF	TGTGCCAGCAGCTTATTCGGCACAGATACGCAGTATTTT
medium-sized	NA	TRBJ2-5	TRBV12-3/TRBV12-4	CASSSAGTQYF	TGTGCCAGCAGTTCCGCTGGGACCCAGTACTTC
NA	NA	TRBJ2-3	TRBV25-1	CASSPGSNSVGDTQYF	TGTGCCAGTAGTCCCGGGTCAAACAGCGTAGGAGATACGCAGTATTTT
few	TRBD1	TRBJ2-5	TRBV2	CARGKNRGETQYF	TGTGCCAGGGGGAAGAACAGGGGGGAGACCCAGTACTTC
many	TRBD2	TRBJ2-1	TRBV7-8	CASSLGLAGSLYNEQFF	TGTGCCAGCAGCTTAGGACTAGCGGGTTCCCTCTACAATGAGCAGTTCTTC
medium-sized	NA	TRBJ2-3	TRBV7-2	CASSFPGTDTQYF	TGTGCCAGCAGCTTCCCAGGCACAGATACGCAGTATTTT
many	NA	TRBJ2-1	TRBV19	CASKDAISYNEQFF	TGTGCCAGTAAGGACGCCATTTCTTACAATGAGCAGTTCTTC
many	TRBD2	TRBJ2-1	TRBV28	CASSLLNSGGGFHEQFF	TGTGCCAGCAGCTTATTGAATTCTGGCGGGGGGTTCCATGAGCAGTTCTTC
many	NA	TRBJ2-1	TRBV6-2/TRBV6-3	CASSFWRNEQFF	TGTGCCAGCAGTTTTTGGAGGAATGAGCAGTTCTTC
many	TRBD1	TRBJ2-1	TRBV6-2/TRBV6-3	CASSAVRDREFF	TGTGCCAGCAGTGCAGTCCGGGACAGAGAGTTCTTC
many	TRBD2	TRBJ2-4	TRBV27	CASSLVGSGSRTAKNIQYF	TGTGCCAGCAGTTTGGTCGGTAGCGGGAGCCGAACGGCCAAAAACATTCAGTACTTC
many	NA	TRBJ2-3	TRBV28	CASSLTRGTQYF	TGTGCCAGCAGCTTGACGCGGGGAACGCAGTATTTT
NA	TRBD1	TRBJ1-2	TRBV7-2	CASSPETGRANYGYTF	TGTGCCAGCAGCCCGGAGACAGGGCGCGCTAACTATGGCTACACCTTC
many	TRBD2	TRBJ2-2	TRBV24-1	CATSDLGLAGANTGELFF	TGTGCCACCAGTGACCTGGGACTAGCGGGGGCGAACACCGGGGAGCTGTTTTTT
many	TRBD2	TRBJ2-1	TRBV6-6	CASSPLAGVFNEQFF	TGTGCCAGCAGTCCTTTAGCGGGAGTCTTCAATGAGCAGTTCTTC
many	TRBD2	TRBJ2-1	TRBV7-2	CASSLALLAGGLSYNEQFF	TGTGCCAGCAGCTTAGCGCTCCTAGCGGGAGGATTGAGCTACAATGAGCAGTTCTTC
many	NA	TRBJ2-3	TRBV4-1	CASSQVDNRDADTQYF	TGCGCCAGCAGCCAAGTAGATAACAGGGACGCAGATACGCAGTATTTT
NA	TRBD1	TRBJ2-5	TRBV29-1	CSGTGGETQYF	TGCAGCGGGACAGGTGGTGAGACCCAGTACTTC
many	TRBD2	TRBJ2-7	TRBV11-2	CASSPGLVYEQYF	TGTGCCAGCAGCCCAGGACTAGTCTACGAGCAGTACTTC
many	TRBD2	TRBJ2-3	TRBV7-9	CASRRGSTDTQYF	TGTGCCAGCAGGCGGGGGAGCACAGATACGCAGTATTTT
NA	NA	TRBJ1-1	TRBV10-3	CAISAGGPGTEAFF	TGTGCCATCAGTGCCGGGGGGCCGGGCACTGAAGCTTTCTTT
many	TRBD2	TRBJ2-7	TRBV7-9	CASSSSGGSYEQYF	TGTGCCAGCAGCTCTAGCGGGGGCTCCTACGAGCAGTACTTC
many	NA	TRBJ1-5	TRBV27	CASSNGGDSNQPQHF	TGTGCCAGCAGCAACGGGGGGGATAGCAATCAGCCCCAGCATTTT
many	NA	TRBJ2-7	TRBV28	CASSLHTASYEQYF	TGTGCCAGCAGTTTACATACGGCCTCCTACGAGCAGTACTTC
many	NA	TRBJ2-3	TRBV12-3/TRBV12-4	CASTWYGSNTDTQYF	TGTGCCAGCACCTGGTACGGGAGCAACACAGATACGCAGTATTTT
few	NA	TRBJ2-3	TRBV7-2	CASSSSVPPGDTQYF	TGTGCCAGCAGCTCGTCCGTACCGCCCGGAGATACGCAGTATTTT
NA	NA	TRBJ1-5	TRBV2	CASGLQGNQPQHF	TGTGCCAGCGGACTACAGGGCAATCAGCCCCAGCATTTT
many	NA	TRBJ1-1	TRBV29-1	CSAKKRDTEAFF	TGCAGCGCCAAAAAAAGGGATACTGAAGCTTTCTTT
many	NA	TRBJ2-3	TRBV28	CASKATRFVADTQYF	TGTGCCAGCAAAGCAACGAGGTTCGTCGCTGATACGCAGTATTTT
many	TRBD1	TRBJ2-1	TRBV2	CASSESRGIPPSYNEQFF	TGTGCCAGCAGTGAGTCCAGGGGGATACCCCCCTCCTACAATGAGCAGTTCTTC
many	NA	TRBJ2-3	TRBV12-3/TRBV12-4	CATTYSVTDTQYF	TGTGCCACCACCTACAGCGTGACAGATACGCAGTATTTT
many	NA	TRBJ1-1	TRBV2	CASSFYRDNTEAFF	TGTGCCAGCAGTTTCTACCGGGATAACACTGAAGCTTTCTTT
many	TRBD1	TRBJ1-6	TRBV12-3/TRBV12-4	CASSTGQGQGSPLHF	TGTGCCAGCAGTACCGGACAGGGACAGGGCTCACCCCTCCACTTT
NA	NA	TRBJ2-7	TRBV28	CATLGSYEQYF	TGTGCCACGCTTGGCTCCTACGAGCAGTACTTC
many	TRBD1	TRBJ1-2	TRBV20-1	CSANPPGQGGYTF	TGCAGTGCTAACCCCCCGGGACAGGGAGGCTACACCTTC
many	NA	TRBJ1-1	TRBV6-2/TRBV6-3	CASSEGGGGTEAFF	TGTGCCAGCAGCGAGGGGGGGGGAGGCACTGAAGCTTTCTTT
NA	TRBD2	TRBJ2-7	TRBV10-3	CAISGETGTSGYEQYF	TGTGCCATCAGTGGAGAGACCGGGACTAGCGGCTACGAGCAGTACTTC
few	TRBD2	TRBJ2-7	TRBV7-6	CASSPGGGLYEQYF	TGTGCCAGCAGTCCCGGGGGGGGGCTGTACGAGCAGTACTTC
many	NA	TRBJ1-2	TRBV27	CASKGGRLSGGYTF	TGTGCCAGCAAGGGAGGCAGGCTCTCGGGCGGCTACACCTTC
many	TRBD1	TRBJ2-4	TRBV4-3	CASSDRQGPKNIQYF	TGCGCCAGCAGCGACAGACAGGGGCCCAAAAACATTCAGTACTTC
many	NA	TRBJ2-7	TRBV5-1	CASSLRSDNSYEQYF	TGCGCCAGCAGCTTAAGGTCGGACAACTCCTACGAGCAGTACTTC
once	NA	TRBJ1-5	TRBV5-5	CASSLATIGNQPQHF	TGTGCCAGCAGCTTAGCGACCATAGGCAATCAGCCCCAGCATTTT
NA	NA	TRBJ2-2	TRBV3-1	CASSQGWSNTGELFF	TGTGCCAGCAGCCAAGGATGGTCGAACACCGGGGAGCTGTTTTTT
NA	TRBD1	TRBJ2-2	TRBV28	CASSSGQGGTGELFF	TGTGCCAGCAGTTCTGGACAGGGCGGGACCGGGGAGCTGTTTTTT
many	TRBD2	TRBJ2-1	TRBV29-1	CSVRLWTSRTMHNEQFF	TGCAGCGTACGATTATGGACTAGCCGAACCATGCACAATGAGCAGTTCTTC
many	TRBD2	TRBJ2-1	TRBV27	CASSLSGGTYNEQFF	TGTGCCAGCAGCCTTAGCGGGGGAACATACAATGAGCAGTTCTTC
many	NA	TRBJ1-1	TRBV7-9	CASTPGQNTEAFF	TGTGCCAGCACCCCAGGGCAGAACACTGAAGCTTTCTTT
many	TRBD2	TRBJ2-5	TRBV7-2	CASSFQSGSSETQYF	TGTGCCAGCAGCTTCCAGAGCGGGAGTTCAGAGACCCAGTACTTC
NA	NA	TRBJ1-1	TRBV6-1	CASRITGNTEAFF	TGTGCCAGCAGAATAACGGGGAACACTGAAGCTTTCTTT
many	NA	TRBJ1-1	TRBV29-1	CSVGGIWAEAFF	TGCAGCGTTGGAGGCATCTGGGCTGAAGCTTTCTTT